This TCR beta chain was profiled in a study of vaccination effects on CD4 cells after COVID-19. Regarding the study as a whole: Whether induced by infection or by vaccine, clones showed marked clonal contraction late after vaccination. Small numbers of convalescent patients limited the study. It also lacked early post-infection timepoints.

Before sequencing, viral peptide pools were used by the ViraFEST assay to expand antigen-specific CD4+ T cells. Subsequent to a culture period of roughly 11 days, CD4+ T cells were isolated. Among the vaccine recipients, none had a prior SARS-CoV-2 infection, and nucleocapsid antibodies were negative. The germline V gene has CDR1 LNHDA and CDR2 SQIVND (reference sequence). This CDR3 is built from 17 residues. After removal of 5 bases from V and 2 bases from J, the junction contained 8 bases not matched to a gene. Profiled with immunoSEQ multiplex PCR; TCRdb holds only in-frame clones, not every one. Of approximately 30,000 clones in the sample, roughly 74% were seen once. Notes on this clone: Its target is unknown.

This specimen was CD4+ T cells from PBMCs cultured with HCoV-NL63 spike peptides, taken before COVID-19 vaccination. The chain has TRBV19 and TRBJ1-5; TRBD1 aligns across 11 bases. The TCR comes from a human donor who received a COVID-19 vaccine. CDR3 residues: CASSLRDRGVGNQPQHF. The CDR3 DNA is TGTGCCAGTAGTCTCCGGGACAGGGGGGTTGGCAATCAGCCCCAGCATTTT.